This T cell receptor beta chain came from a study of cytomegalovirus exposure and HLA in healthy donors. Turning to the study itself: The 120 validation repertoires, a later analysis reported, used the same platform as the roughly 700 repertoires from the first cohort. Overall study findings and caveats: Altogether, 164 TCR beta chains were recorded as cytomegalovirus-associated.

In regard to this clone: Its specificity is unknown.

The method was immunoSEQ multiplex PCR; TCRdb's version includes in-frame clones alone and lacks a portion of them. The sample includes 100,000 to 150,000 clones, almost 90% of them seen just once. Losses at the gene ends were 4 bases for V and 2 bases for J; bases not matched to a gene: 11. The CDR3 extends over 17 amino acids. The germline gives CDR1 GTSNPN, CDR2 SVGIG (reference sequence). The rearrangement joins TRBV30 to TRBJ1-1, with 12 bases identical to TRBD1. The sequence was obtained from a young man in good health and CMV-seronegative. Sequencing was done on a sample of PBMCs. CDR3 sequence: CAWTRGDRGLFNTEAFF. The CDR3 DNA is TGTGCCTGGACCAGGGGGGACAGGGGGCTCTTTAACACTGAAGCTTTCTTT.